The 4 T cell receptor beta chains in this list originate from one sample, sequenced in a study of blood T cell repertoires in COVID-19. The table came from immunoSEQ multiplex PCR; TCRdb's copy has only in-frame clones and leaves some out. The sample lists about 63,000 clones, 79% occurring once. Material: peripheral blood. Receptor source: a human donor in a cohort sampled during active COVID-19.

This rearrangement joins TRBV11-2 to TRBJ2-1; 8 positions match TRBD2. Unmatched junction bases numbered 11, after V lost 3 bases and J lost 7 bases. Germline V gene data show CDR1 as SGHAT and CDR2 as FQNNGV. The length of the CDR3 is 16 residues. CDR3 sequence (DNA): TGTGCCAGCAGCTTTACACGGGAGGGCCGGGGAAATGAGCAGTTCTTC. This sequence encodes CASSFTREGRGNEQFF.

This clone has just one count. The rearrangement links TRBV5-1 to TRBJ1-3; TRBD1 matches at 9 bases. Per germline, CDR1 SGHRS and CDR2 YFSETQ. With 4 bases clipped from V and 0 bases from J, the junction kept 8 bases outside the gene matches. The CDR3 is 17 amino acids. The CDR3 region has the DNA TGCGCCAGCAGCCCGGGACAGGGTCCCCGCTCTGGAAACACCATATATTTT. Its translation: CASSPGQGPRSGNTIYF.

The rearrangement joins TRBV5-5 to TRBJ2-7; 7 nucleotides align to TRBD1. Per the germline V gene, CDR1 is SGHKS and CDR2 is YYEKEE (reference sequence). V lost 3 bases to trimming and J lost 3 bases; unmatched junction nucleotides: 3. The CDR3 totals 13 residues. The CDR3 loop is CASSWDRNYEQYF. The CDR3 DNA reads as TGTGCCAGCAGCTGGGACAGAAACTACGAGCAGTACTTC.

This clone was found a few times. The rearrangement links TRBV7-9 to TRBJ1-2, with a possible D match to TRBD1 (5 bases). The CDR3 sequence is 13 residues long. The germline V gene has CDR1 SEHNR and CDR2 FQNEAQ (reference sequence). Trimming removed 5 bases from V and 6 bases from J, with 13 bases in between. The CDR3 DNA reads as TGTGCCAGCAGCCCCCCAGGGCTGCATGGCTACACCTTC. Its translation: CASSPPGLHGYTF.